These 23 T cell receptor beta chains were sequenced from one sample in a study of T-cell reconstitution after alpha-beta-depleted transplantation in children. The TCRbeta library was prepared with unique molecular identifiers. TCRdb redid the calling of the PCR reads with MiXCR, one entry per CDR3 protein. The table records approximately 350,000 distinct CDR3 sequences, 10% of them present only once. Sequenced here: PBMCs from the stem cell graft donor, sampled from the stem cell graft. The receptors stem from a human donor who donated a stem cell graft to a child with acute lymphoblastic leukemia.

This clonotype has at least ten counts. The V gene is TRBV7-6, the J gene TRBJ1-3; D is uncertain. This CDR3 is 15 amino acids long. Germline V gene lookup returns CDR1 SGHVS and CDR2 FNYEAQ. The V end lost 0 bases, the J end lost 2 bases, and 8 bases lay between the germline ends. The CDR3 DNA reads TGTGCCAGCAGCTTAGCCAGGAGCCCTGGAAACACCATATATTTT. Protein product: CASSLARSPGNTIYF.

V gene TRBV4-3 combines with J gene TRBJ2-4, with TRBD1 matching over 7 bases. The CDR3 is 14 residues long. J gave up 6 bases and V 4 bases, and 6 bases lay outside the gene matches. Germline CDR1 is LGHNA and CDR2 is YSLEER. This CDR3 reads CASSPNTGVNIQYF. The CDR3 coding sequence is TGCGCCAGCAGCCCAAATACAGGGGTAAACATTCAGTACTTC.

The chain employs TRBV18 and TRBJ2-2; D may be TRBD2 (6 bases). Looked up from germline, CDR1 is KGHSH and CDR2 is LQKENI. Deletions cut 1 base from V and 6 bases from J, with 15 bases between. This CDR3 has 16 amino acids. CDR3 bases: TGTGCCAGCTCACCACTTCGAGGCGGGATTGCCGGGGAGCTGTTTTTT. It specifies CASSPLRGGIAGELFF. Complete variable domain (other parts from reference TRBV18 and TRBJ2-2): NAGVMQNPRHLVRRRGQEARLRCSPMKGHSHVYWYRQLPEEGLKFMVYLQKENIIDESGMPKERFSAEFPKEGPSILRIQQVVRGDSAAYFCASSPLRGGIAGELFFGEGSRLTVL.

This clonotype was observed many times. This chain connects TRBV28 to TRBJ1-4; TRBD1 matches 7 bases. After removal of 10 bases from V and 3 bases from J, the junction contained 8 bases not matched to a gene. This CDR3 comprises 14 residues. CDR1 is MDHEN, CDR2 SYDVKM, per germline. The CDR3 nucleotides read TGTGCCACCTTGACAGGGAGGTCTAATGAAAAACTGTTTTTT. This gives the protein CATLTGRSNEKLFF.

The table lists this clonotype with many counts. The chain carries TRBV6-1 and TRBJ1-1, with 7 positions matching TRBD1. There are 17 residues in the CDR3. CDR1 and CDR2 from the germline V gene are MNHNS and SASEGT. V shed 5 bases, J shed 0 bases, and the junction held 12 bases outside the gene matches. Here the CDR3 reads CASSPNTGEAMNTEAFF. In nucleotides, the CDR3 is TGTGCCAGCAGTCCCAATACAGGGGAGGCAATGAACACTGAAGCTTTCTTT.

The chain employs TRBV7-2 and TRBJ2-1; TRBD2 might be the D (6 bases). The length of the CDR3 is 19 residues. The ends were cut back, 5 bases at V and 7 bases at J, with 30 bases in the middle. Germline assignment: CDR1 SGHTA and CDR2 FQGNSA. CDR3 nucleotides: TGTGCCAGCAGCCGGACCTGGGGCGGAGGGGTCCTGGGGGGAAATGAGCAGTTCTTC. This codes for CASSRTWGGGVLGGNEQFF.

This clonotype was seen at least ten times. This sequence joins TRBV30 and TRBJ2-5; 12 bases are shared with TRBD2. The length of the CDR3 is 15 residues. J lost 4 bases, V lost 5 bases, and 8 bases had no gene match. Germline V gene data show CDR1 as GTSNPN and CDR2 as SVGIG (reference sequence). DNA of the CDR3: TGTGCCTGGGAACTAGCGGGAGGCCCCCGAGAGACCCAGTACTTC. Protein sequence: CAWELAGGPRETQYF. The full variable domain, in which reference TRBV30 and TRBJ2-5 provide the parts outside the CDR3, is SQTIHQWPATLVQPVGSPLSLECTVEGTSNPNLYWYRQAAGRGLQLLFYSVGIGQISSEVPQNLSASRPQDRQFILSSKKLLLSDSGFYLCAWELAGGPRETQYFGPGTRLLVL.

This clonotype was counted between two and nine times. This chain uses TRBV12-3 or TRBV12-4 with TRBJ1-5, with a tentative D call TRBD1 (5 bases). This CDR3 is built from 15 residues. V was shortened by 5 bases and J by 0 bases, with 11 bases between the two germline ends. The CDR3 here is CASSQGTVSNQPQHF. The CDR3 DNA follows: TGTGCCAGCAGTCAAGGGACTGTTAGCAATCAGCCCCAGCATTTT.

A single count supports this clonotype. V gene TRBV30 combines with J gene TRBJ2-2; 7 bases are a match to TRBD1. V lost 1 base to trimming and J lost 3 bases; unmatched junction nucleotides: 8. This CDR3 comprises 16 residues. The germline V gene has CDR1 GTSNPN and CDR2 SVGIG (reference sequence). CDR3 loop: CAWSEGASGYTGELFF. CDR3 nucleotide sequence: TGTGCCTGGAGTGAGGGGGCCTCAGGCTACACCGGGGAGCTGTTTTTT.

This clonotype was seen a handful of times. The J gene is TRBJ1-3, the V gene TRBV28; D uncertain. This CDR3 region has 17 residues. V lost 5 bases to trimming and J lost 4 bases, with 21 bases between them. Germline-derived CDR1 and CDR2 are MDHEN and SYDVKM. The CDR3 DNA reads as TGTGCCAGCAGTGCCCCGAAGCCGGAGAACTTCGGAAACACCATATATTTT. It yields the protein CASSAPKPENFGNTIYF.

V gene TRBV5-1 combines with J gene TRBJ2-5; maybe TRBD1 (5 bases). The CDR3 is made up of 16 amino acids. Germline V gives CDR1 SGHRS, CDR2 YFSETQ. V shed 0 bases and J shed 5 bases, with 17 bases lying between them. The CDR3: CASSLAAQGASETQYF. CDR3 in DNA: TGCGCCAGCAGCTTGGCGGCGCAGGGCGCGTCCGAGACCCAGTACTTC.

This clonotype has more than one count but fewer than ten. V and J are TRBV20-1 and TRBJ2-7; 12 bases line up with TRBD2. Trimming cost V 3 bases and J 2 bases; bases outside gene matches: 14. Per the germline V gene, CDR1 is DFQATT and CDR2 is SNEGSKA (reference sequence). The CDR3 has 18 amino acids. The CDR3 DNA reads as TGCAGTGCTAGTTCTGGGACTAGCGGGCAAGTCCTCCCCTACGAGCAGTACTTC. Its protein is CSASSGTSGQVLPYEQYF.

This clonotype has a handful of counts. This chain links TRBV9 with TRBJ2-1, with 14 bases identical to TRBD2. V trimming: 3 bases; J trimming: 7 bases; junction bases outside the gene matches: 6. The CDR3 totals 16 residues. Looked up from germline, CDR1 is SGDLS and CDR2 is YYNGEE. The CDR3 DNA reads TGTGCCAGCAGCGCGACAGGGACTAGCGGGGGTAATGAGCAGTTCTTC. The encoded protein is CASSATGTSGGNEQFF.

This chain joins TRBV29-1 and TRBJ2-1; no reliable D call. Trimming stripped 6 bases from V and 5 bases from J, with 14 bases between. CDR1 and CDR2 from the germline V gene are SQVTM and ANQGSEA. The CDR3 spans 13 residues. CDR3 in amino acids: CSVPEPRDNEQFF. As DNA, the CDR3 is TGCAGCGTCCCTGAACCTCGGGACAATGAGCAGTTCTTC.

The chain recombines TRBV4-2 with TRBJ2-1; D gene ambiguous. V was clipped by 4 bases and J by 1 base, with 17 bases between them. The CDR3 loop spans 17 amino acids. Germline CDR1 and CDR2: LGHNA and YNFKEQ. In DNA form, the CDR3 reads TGTGCCAGCAGCCCCGGGCTGGCGGATCGATCCTACAATGAGCAGTTCTTC. This translates into CASSPGLADRSYNEQFF.

This clonotype was detected ten times or more. The V and J genes are TRBV5-1 and TRBJ1-2; maybe TRBD1 (6 bases). The CDR3 consists of 17 residues. The V gene lost 0 bases and the J gene lost 2 bases, with 17 bases spanning the gap. Germline values: CDR1 SGHRS, CDR2 YFSETQ. The CDR3 loop is CASSLGYSGGDNYGYTF. CDR3 bases: TGCGCCAGCAGCTTGGGATATTCGGGGGGCGACAACTATGGCTACACCTTC.

The rearrangement links TRBV9 to TRBJ2-5; D is perhaps TRBD2 (6 bases). This CDR3 has 17 residues. Germline lookup yields CDR1 SGDLS and CDR2 YYNGEE. V lost 0 bases and J 5 bases, leaving 20 bases between the germline ends. CDR3 coding DNA: TGTGCCAGCAGCGTAGCCCCGGGAGTCGGTTCAGGGGAGACCCAGTACTTC. Translated, it gives CASSVAPGVGSGETQYF.

This chain links TRBV19 with TRBJ2-2; D call uncertain. CDR1 is LNHDA and CDR2 is SQIVND in the germline V gene (reference sequence). The CDR3 is made up of 13 amino acids. V was trimmed by 7 bases and J by 0 bases, leaving 6 bases between them. CDR3 nucleotide sequence: TGTGCCAGTAATTTGCCGAACACCGGGGAGCTGTTTTTT. As protein: CASNLPNTGELFF.

This clonotype was observed many times. The V and J genes are TRBV4-3 and TRBJ2-7; TRBD1 is a possible D gene (6 bases). Germline CDR1 reads LGHNA; CDR2 reads YSLEER. Trimming took off 5 bases at V and 0 bases at J, with 11 bases between the two ends. CDR3 length equals 14 residues. This CDR3 reads CASSYGQSSYEQYF. CDR3 nucleotides: TGCGCCAGCAGCTATGGACAGAGCTCCTACGAGCAGTACTTC.

This clonotype was recorded a few times. V gene TRBV5-5 combines with J gene TRBJ1-1; D not certain. Germline V lookup: CDR1 SGHKS, CDR2 YYEKEE (reference sequence). V lost 3 bases and J 3 bases, leaving 9 bases between the germline ends. The CDR3 spans 13 residues. In DNA, the CDR3 is TGTGCCAGCAGCTCGCCGGTGGACACTGAAGCTTTCTTT. It encodes CASSSPVDTEAFF.

Note on this clonotype: One junction end disagrees with the germline gene, perhaps due to a read error. The V call is TRBV9, the J call TRBJ2-4, with 8 nucleotides matching TRBD1. This CDR3 is 16 amino acids long. CDR1 SGDLS and CDR2 YYNGEE come from the germline V gene. CDR3 coding DNA: TGTGCCAGCAGCACCCATCCGCAGGGGGCCAAAGACATTCAGTACTTC. It specifies CASSTHPQGAKDIQYF.

This clonotype has just a few counts. The chain uses TRBV6-1 and TRBJ2-3; D gene uncertain. The V gene's germline CDR1 is MNHNS and CDR2 SASEGT. Trimming left V 0 bases short and J 6 bases short, with 19 bases between. The CDR3 is made up of 17 amino acids. The CDR3 protein is CASSEAQGRASADTQYF. CDR3 DNA sequence: TGTGCCAGCAGTGAAGCCCAAGGCAGAGCCTCGGCGGATACGCAGTATTTT.

This clonotype was detected a few times. V is TRBV5-4 and J is TRBJ2-1; D may correspond to TRBD1 or TRBD2 (7 bases each). CDR1 and CDR2 from the germline V gene are SGHNT and YYREEE (reference sequence). The CDR3 contains 14 residues. Trimming stripped 3 bases from V and 7 bases from J, with 14 bases between. CDR3 coding DNA: TGTGCCAGCAGCTCGGGACTACAGGGGAATGAGCAGTTCTTC. Translated, it gives CASSSGLQGNEQFF.